The rows below give T cell receptor beta chains drawn from one sample of a study of T-cell memory formation after mild COVID-19. TCRdb reprocessed the 5' RACE reads via MiXCR and lists one record per CDR3 protein. The sample records 350,000 to 450,000 distinct CDR3 sequences, 20% being singletons. The sequenced sample was PBMCs or a T cell subset sorted from them (not recorded which). The receptors originated from an adult woman who had mild COVID-19 (a few samples of this study predate the infection). Cell type and time point are not known. The CDR3 runs from the conserved cysteine through the conserved F or W. The order of the fields is V gene, J gene, CDR3 protein.

TRBV6-1	TRBJ2-7	CASSEGSGGYEQYF
TRBV5-6	TRBJ2-7	CASSLVSSRAYEQYF
TRBV4-1	TRBJ2-5	CASSQVDMLVFETQYF
TRBV7-6	TRBJ1-6	CASSRDRIGSPLHF
TRBV12-3/TRBV12-4	TRBJ2-7	CASSPSGGPPYEQYF
TRBV5-5	TRBJ1-2	CASDSRTGGGYGYTF
TRBV5-1	TRBJ2-2	CASREITAPGELFF
TRBV7-2	TRBJ1-5	CASSLAATGLRQPQHF
TRBV20-1	TRBJ1-2	CSAGGRNYGYTF
TRBV11-3	TRBJ2-7	CASSPPGLGAGVQYF
TRBV13	TRBJ1-1	CASSLGGRRTEAFF
TRBV4-1	TRBJ1-2	CASSQDRNPVEGYTF
TRBV24-1	TRBJ2-2	CATSDPGTATGELFF
TRBV7-8	TRBJ2-2	CASSTRAKISGAGELFF
TRBV15	TRBJ1-2	CATRNLPDSGYTF
TRBV11-3	TRBJ2-1	CASSSRREGDNEQFF
TRBV7-8	TRBJ2-5	CASIRGRRNTQETQYF
TRBV7-8	TRBJ2-1	CASSWAWEGNNEQFF
TRBV29-1	TRBJ1-1	CSVEDRGGQTEAFF
TRBV5-1	TRBJ2-5	CASSPAEQETQYF
TRBV7-9	TRBJ1-1	CASSLMAGNTEAFF
TRBV7-2	TRBJ2-5	CASSLTARQETQYF
TRBV3-1	TRBJ2-7	CASSRGTSSHEQYF
TRBV27	TRBJ2-5	CASGRDRAETQYF
TRBV4-1	TRBJ1-2	CASSQDPGQNYGYTF
TRBV12-3/TRBV12-4	TRBJ2-6	CASGDLSSGANVLTF
TRBV5-1	TRBJ2-7	CASSLRTGDYEQYF
TRBV12-3/TRBV12-4	TRBJ2-6	CASSFDRRSLGANVLTF